This T cell receptor (beta chain) was found in a study of blood T cell repertoires in COVID-19. Study-level information: From the United States, Italy and Spain came samples of acute and convalescent COVID-19. Sources were T cells, B-cell-depleted T cells, or PBMCs; the material itself was cDNA or gDNA.

V shed 5 bases, J shed 11 bases, and the junction held 9 bases outside the gene matches. Germline values: CDR1 GTSNPN, CDR2 SVGIG (reference sequence). This CDR3 spans 13 amino acids. Original processing notes: Amplification with reference gene primers provided the estimates of nucleated cell counts. This table comes from immunoSEQ multiplex PCR, and its TCRdb copy is limited to in-frame clones, with some not included. V, J and clone size are taken as reported in that table, and D and trimming were inferred from the DNA itself. The table lists fewer than 300,000 clones, approximately 90% of them singletons, with about 0.99% in the top ten. This clone was detected once.

The chain recombines TRBV30 with TRBJ2-3; 11 bases are a match to TRBD2. The TCR comes from a woman aged 40 to 50 who had recovered from COVID-19. What was sequenced was peripheral blood. DNA of the CDR3: TGTGCCTGGGTCCCGGGGACTAGCGGCTTGCAGTATTTT. Translated, it gives CAWVPGTSGLQYF.